The clone carrying this T cell receptor beta chain was recorded only once. Its antigen is not known. One end of the junction does not line up with germline, which may come from a read error. Other nucleotide sequences in the sample specify the same CDR3. Germline assignment: CDR1 SGHDT and CDR2 YYEEEE. The CDR3 totals 15 residues. The assay was immunoSEQ multiplex PCR, and TCRdb's table has in-frame clones only and misses some. The sample holds approximately 45,000 clones, roughly 87% seen once. This sample was taken from a study of T cells after posttransplantation cyclophosphamide. Treatment was busulfan-fludarabine conditioning, a marrow graft, and cyclophosphamide on days +3 and +4. Study findings and constraints: TRB overlap between skin or GI tissue T cells and blood was limited. TRB clonality was highly associated with recipient CMV seropositivity and reactivation.

V usage is TRBV5-6 and J usage is TRBJ1-5, with D possibly matching TRBD1 (5 bases). This receptor was obtained from a male patient aged 55 to 69 who received an allogeneic stem cell transplant from a related donor and was CMV-positive. Some T cells may arise from the graft donor. The specimen comprised PBMCs, sampled about 64 days after allogeneic stem cell transplant with posttransplant cyclophosphamide. The CDR3 sequence is CASSLEGYSNQPQHF. In nucleotides, the CDR3 is TGTGCCAGCAGCTTGGAGGGGTATAGCAATCAACCCCAGCATTTT.